This entry is about one T cell receptor (beta chain). This entry is derived from a study of T cell changes during pregnancy in multiple sclerosis. The junction had 6 bases not matched to a gene; V was cut back by 10 bases and J by 2 bases. CDR3 length: 14 residues. Per germline, CDR1 MDHEN and CDR2 SYDVKM. Produced via immunoSEQ multiplex PCR; TCRdb's table is partial and in-frame only. The profile shows about 100,000 clones, 80% to 95% of them singletons. The sample consisted of peripheral blood, taken after pregnancy. The source is a female donor with multiple sclerosis, enrolled in a pregnancy study. This chain uses TRBV28 with TRBJ2-2, with 8 bases identical to TRBD1. DNA for the CDR3: TGTGCCACCCGACAGGGGCGTAACACCGGGGAGCTGTTTTTT. Translating it yields CATRQGRNTGELFF.